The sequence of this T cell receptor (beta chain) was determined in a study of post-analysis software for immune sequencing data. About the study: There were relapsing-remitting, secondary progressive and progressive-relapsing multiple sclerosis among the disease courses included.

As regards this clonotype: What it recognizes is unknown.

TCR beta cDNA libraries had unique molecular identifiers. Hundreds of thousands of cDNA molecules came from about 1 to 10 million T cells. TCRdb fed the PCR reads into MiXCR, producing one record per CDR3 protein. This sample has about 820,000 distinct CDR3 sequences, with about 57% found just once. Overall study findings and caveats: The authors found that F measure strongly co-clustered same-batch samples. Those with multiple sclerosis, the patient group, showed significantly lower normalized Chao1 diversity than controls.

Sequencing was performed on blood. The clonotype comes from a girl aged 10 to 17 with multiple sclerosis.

The CDR3 DNA reads as TGCGCCAGCAGCTTGCCGGAAACCTACGAGCAGTACTTC. It encodes CASSLPETYEQYF. The chain uses TRBV5-1 and TRBJ2-7; D is undetermined. Germline CDR1 is SGHRS and CDR2 is YFSETQ. The CDR3 runs 13 residues. Trimming shortened V by 1 base and J by 2 bases, and 7 bases separated the two germline ends.